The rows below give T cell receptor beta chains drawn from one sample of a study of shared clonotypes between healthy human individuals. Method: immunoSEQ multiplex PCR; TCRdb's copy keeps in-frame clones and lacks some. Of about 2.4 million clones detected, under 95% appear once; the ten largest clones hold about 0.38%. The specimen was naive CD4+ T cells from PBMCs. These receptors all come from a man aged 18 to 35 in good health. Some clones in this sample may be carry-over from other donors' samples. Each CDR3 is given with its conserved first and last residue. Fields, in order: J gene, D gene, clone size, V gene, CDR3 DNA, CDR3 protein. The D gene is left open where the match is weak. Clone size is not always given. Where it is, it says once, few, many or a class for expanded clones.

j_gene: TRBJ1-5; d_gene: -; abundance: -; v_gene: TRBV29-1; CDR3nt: TGCAGCGTTGAAGAGGCGGGAGGAGGGAATCAGCCCCAGCATTTT; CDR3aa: CSVEEAGGGNQPQHF
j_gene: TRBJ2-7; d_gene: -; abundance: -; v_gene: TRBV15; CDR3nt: TGTGCCACCAGCGAGGGACTCCCGTACGAGCAGTACTTC; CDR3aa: CATSEGLPYEQYF
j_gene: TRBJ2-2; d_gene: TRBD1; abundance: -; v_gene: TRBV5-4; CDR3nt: TGTGCCAGCAACCCGACAGGGATCAACACCGGGGAGCTGTTTTTT; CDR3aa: CASNPTGINTGELFF
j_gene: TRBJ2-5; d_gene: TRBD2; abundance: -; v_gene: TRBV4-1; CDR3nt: TGCGCCAGCAGCCACACTCTAGCGGGAATGGAGACCCAGTACTTC; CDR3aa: CASSHTLAGMETQYF
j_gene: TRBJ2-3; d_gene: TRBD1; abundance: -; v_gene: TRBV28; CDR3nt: TGTGCCAGCGTCCGACCAGGGGGATTGGATACGCAGTATTTT; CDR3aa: CASVRPGGLDTQYF
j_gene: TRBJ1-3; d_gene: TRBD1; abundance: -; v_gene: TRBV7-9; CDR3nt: TGTGCCGGCGACAGGGGCCGATCTGGAAACACCATATATTTT; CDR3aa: CAGDRGRSGNTIYF
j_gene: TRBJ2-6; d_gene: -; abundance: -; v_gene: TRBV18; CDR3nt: TGTGCCAGCTCACCAGGCAGCTCTGGGGCCAACGTCCTGACTTTC; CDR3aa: CASSPGSSGANVLTF
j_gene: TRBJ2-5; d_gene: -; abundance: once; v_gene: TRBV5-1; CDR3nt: TGCGCCAGCAGCTTAGGCAGAGCCCAAGAGACCCAGTACTTC; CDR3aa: CASSLGRAQETQYF
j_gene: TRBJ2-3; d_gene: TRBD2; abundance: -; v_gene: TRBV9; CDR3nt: TGTGCCAGCAGCGTAGGGGCTAGCGGTAGCACAGATACGCAGTATTTT; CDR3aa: CASSVGASGSTDTQYF
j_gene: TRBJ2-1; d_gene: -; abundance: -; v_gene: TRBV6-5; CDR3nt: TGTGCCAGCAGTTCACGTAATGAGCAGTTCTTC; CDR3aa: CASSSRNEQFF
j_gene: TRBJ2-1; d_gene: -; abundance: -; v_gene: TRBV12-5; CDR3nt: TGTGCTAGTGGTTCCTACAAAGGCTCCTACAATGAGCAGTTCTTC; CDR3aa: CASGSYKGSYNEQFF
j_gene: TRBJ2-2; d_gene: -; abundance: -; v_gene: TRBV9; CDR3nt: TGTGCCAGCAGCCCCCGGGACCGAAACACCGGGGAGCTGTTTTTT; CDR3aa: CASSPRDRNTGELFF
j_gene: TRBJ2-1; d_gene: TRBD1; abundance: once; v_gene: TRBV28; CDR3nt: TGTGCCAGCGGGGGGTCTGGGACAGGGTCAAAAAATGAGCAGTTCTTC; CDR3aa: CASGGSGTGSKNEQFF
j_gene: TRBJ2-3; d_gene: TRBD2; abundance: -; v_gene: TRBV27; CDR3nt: TGTGCCAGCATTCCTGGACAGACCGGGACTAGCGGGAGACCGAGCACAGATACGCAGTATTTT; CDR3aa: CASIPGQTGTSGRPSTDTQYF
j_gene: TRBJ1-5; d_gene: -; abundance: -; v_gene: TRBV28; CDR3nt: TGTGCCAGCAGTATTGGGACATCTCCACCAGACCGGCATTTT; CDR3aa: CASSIGTSPPDRHF
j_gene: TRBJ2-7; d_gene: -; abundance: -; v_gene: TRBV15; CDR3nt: TGTGCCACCAGCAGAGTTGTCCCGGCAGGGAGAGGAGAGCAGTACTTC; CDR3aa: CATSRVVPAGRGEQYF
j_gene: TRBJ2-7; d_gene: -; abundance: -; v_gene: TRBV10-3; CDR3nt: TGTGCCATCAGTGAGTCCGTGGGTGGGCAGTACTTC; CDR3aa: CAISESVGGQYF
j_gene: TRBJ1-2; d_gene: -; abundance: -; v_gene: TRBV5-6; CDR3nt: TGTGCCAGCAGCTCTTTGACAGAGAACTATGGCTACACCTTC; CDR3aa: CASSSLTENYGYTF
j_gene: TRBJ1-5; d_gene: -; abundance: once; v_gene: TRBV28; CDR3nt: TGTGCCAGCAGTTTATTAGGGGGTGGGGGCAGTGGAGGCAATCAGCCCCAGCATTTT; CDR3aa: CASSLLGGGGSGGNQPQHF
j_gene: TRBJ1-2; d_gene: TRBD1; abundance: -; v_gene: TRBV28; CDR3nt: TGTGCCAGCAGTATGGACAGGGGGAGGATCTACACCTTC; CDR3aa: CASSMDRGRIYTF
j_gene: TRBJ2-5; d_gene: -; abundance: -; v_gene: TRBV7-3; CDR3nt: TGTGCCAGCAGCTTAGAAGGAGGGGAGACCCAGTACTTC; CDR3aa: CASSLEGGETQYF
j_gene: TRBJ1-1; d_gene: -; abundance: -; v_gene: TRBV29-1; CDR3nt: TGCAGCGTCCGACTAGACAGGCTGGGGGACACTGAAGCTTTCTTT; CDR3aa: CSVRLDRLGDTEAFF
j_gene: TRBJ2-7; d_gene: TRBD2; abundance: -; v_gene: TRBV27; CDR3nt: TGTGCCAGCAGTCCCGACAGCGGGAGGGGTCGGGACTACGAGCAGTACTTC; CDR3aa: CASSPDSGRGRDYEQYF
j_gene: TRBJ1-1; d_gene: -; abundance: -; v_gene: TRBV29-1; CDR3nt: TGCAGCGTTGAACCCCCTGCCAGCAACTTGAACACTGAAGCTTTCTTT; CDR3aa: CSVEPPASNLNTEAFF
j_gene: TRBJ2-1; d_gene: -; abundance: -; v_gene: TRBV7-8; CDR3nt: TGTGCCAGCAGCCACCGGCTGGGGTCCAATGAGCAGTTCTTC; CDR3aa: CASSHRLGSNEQFF
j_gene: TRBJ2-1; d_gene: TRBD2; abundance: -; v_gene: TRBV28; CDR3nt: TGTGCCAGCAGTTTTGGCCTAGCGGGATACAATGAGCAGTTCTTC; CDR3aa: CASSFGLAGYNEQFF
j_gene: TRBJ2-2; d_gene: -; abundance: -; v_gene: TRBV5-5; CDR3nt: TGTGCCAGCAGCTTGATACCAGCCGGGGAGCTGTTTTTT; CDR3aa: CASSLIPAGELFF
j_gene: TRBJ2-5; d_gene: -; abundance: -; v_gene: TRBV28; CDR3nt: TGTGCCAGCAGTCCATATGGGCAGGCCCAAGAGACCCAGTACTTC; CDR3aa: CASSPYGQAQETQYF
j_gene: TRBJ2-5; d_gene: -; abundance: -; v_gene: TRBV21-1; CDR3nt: TGTGCCAGCAGCAAATGCCGGGGAACGGGAACGCTTCAAGAGACCCAGTACTTC; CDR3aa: CASSKCRGTGTLQETQYF